This is a list of T cell receptor beta chains from one sample in a study of vaccination and CD4 T cells after COVID-19. A single record per CDR3 protein comes from TCRdb applying MiXCR to the PCR reads. The sample shows a few thousand distinct CDR3 sequences, roughly 25% of them seen only once. What these receptors recognize is not known. The sequenced sample consisted of CD4+ T cells from blood, cultured in vitro. Receptors were obtained from a human donor in good health. The CDR3 runs from the conserved cysteine through the conserved F or W. The order of the fields is V gene, D gene, J gene, clone size, CDR3 protein, CDR3 DNA. D genes are given only for firm matches. Clone size is stated in some rows and not others, as once, few, many or a class when expanded.

TRBV28	TRBD1	TRBJ1-5	few	CASSLTQSTGRVEPQHF	TGTGCCAGCAGTTTAACTCAATCGACAGGGAGGGTGGAGCCCCAGCATTTT
TRBV20-1	TRBD1	TRBJ1-6	few	CSARTGSYNSPLHF	TGCAGTGCTCGGACAGGGTCCTATAATTCACCCCTCCACTTT
TRBV5-1	TRBD2	TRBJ2-5	medium-sized	CASSQGLAEETQYF	TGCGCCAGCAGCCAGGGACTAGCGGAAGAGACCCAGTACTTC
TRBV30	TRBD2	TRBJ2-5	-	CAWSTGGQETQYF	TGTGCCTGGAGTACGGGGGGACAAGAGACCCAGTACTTC
TRBV19	-	TRBJ2-7	-	CASSTLGGRDFSYEQYF	TGTGCCAGTAGCACGCTGGGGGGGCGGGACTTCTCCTACGAGCAGTACTTC
TRBV5-4	TRBD2	TRBJ2-5	-	CASRERAGSDQETQYF	TGTGCCAGCAGGGAGAGAGCGGGGAGCGACCAAGAGACCCAGTACTTC
TRBV7-3	-	TRBJ2-3	few	CASSLNPGSTDTQYF	TGTGCCAGCAGCTTAAACCCGGGTAGCACAGATACGCAGTATTTT
TRBV20-1	-	TRBJ2-3	-	CSAISGSVTDTQYF	TGCAGTGCTATCTCCGGGAGCGTCACAGATACGCAGTATTTT
TRBV2	-	TRBJ1-1	few	CASSFLGEAFF	TGTGCCAGCAGTTTTCTGGGTGAAGCTTTCTTT
TRBV12-3/TRBV12-4	TRBD1	TRBJ1-2	-	CASSASFQGAGGYTF	TGTGCCAGCAGTGCGTCTTTTCAGGGGGCTGGGGGCTACACCTTC
TRBV2	TRBD1	TRBJ1-5	-	CASSGAPGGFSNQPQHF	TGTGCCAGCAGTGGAGCTCCAGGGGGATTTAGTAATCAGCCCCAGCATTTT
TRBV20-1	-	TRBJ2-4	-	CSAPPPGSNIQYF	TGCAGTGCCCCCCCTCCCGGGAGCAACATTCAGTACTTC
TRBV7-3	TRBD1	TRBJ2-2	few	CASRGQGATGELFF	TGTGCCAGCCGGGGGCAGGGGGCAACCGGGGAGCTGTTTTTT
TRBV20-1	-	TRBJ2-3	-	CSARVGPDTQYF	TGCAGTGCTAGGGTAGGGCCAGATACGCAGTATTTT